Reported below is one T cell receptor beta chain. Its matching antigen is unknown. This sample was taken from a study of OX40 agonist ivuxolimab in advanced cancers. Looking at the study overall: Each dose-escalation patient presented with hepatocellular carcinoma, melanoma, renal cell or head and neck cancer. Subjects had a mean age of 60 years, with a range of roughly 20 to 79; roughly 80% were male. Study-level results: At 0.1 to 3.0 mg/kg, clonal expansion of CD4+ and CD8+ blood T cells had occurred by week 6.

CDR1 and CDR2 from the germline V gene are MDHEN and SYDVKM. CDR3 length: 18 amino acids. Trimming pared 2 bases from V and 0 bases from J, leaving 17 bases between. Here immunoSEQ multiplex PCR was the method, and the copy in TCRdb shows in-frame clones only, minus some. There are around 99,000 clones in the sample; 90% occur only once, and roughly 0.16% lies in the top ten. This TCR was sampled from an adult with an advanced solid tumor such as melanoma, head and neck, liver or kidney cancer. V and J are TRBV28 and TRBJ2-1; D is perhaps TRBD2 (6 bases). Sequencing used CD4+ or CD8+ T cells sorted from blood, obtained in a trial of the OX40 agonist ivuxolimab. CDR3 in DNA: TGTGCCAGCAGTTTAGATCGTCGCGGGGATAGCTCCTACAATGAGCAGTTCTTC. Translating gives CASSLDRRGDSSYNEQFF. The complete variable domain, with remaining parts taken from reference TRBV28 and TRBJ2-1, reads DVKVTQSSRYLVKRTGEKVFLECVQDMDHENMFWYRQDPGLGLRLIYFSYDVKMKEKGDIPEGYSVSREKKERFSLILESASTNQTSMYLCASSLDRRGDSSYNEQFFGPGTRLTVL.